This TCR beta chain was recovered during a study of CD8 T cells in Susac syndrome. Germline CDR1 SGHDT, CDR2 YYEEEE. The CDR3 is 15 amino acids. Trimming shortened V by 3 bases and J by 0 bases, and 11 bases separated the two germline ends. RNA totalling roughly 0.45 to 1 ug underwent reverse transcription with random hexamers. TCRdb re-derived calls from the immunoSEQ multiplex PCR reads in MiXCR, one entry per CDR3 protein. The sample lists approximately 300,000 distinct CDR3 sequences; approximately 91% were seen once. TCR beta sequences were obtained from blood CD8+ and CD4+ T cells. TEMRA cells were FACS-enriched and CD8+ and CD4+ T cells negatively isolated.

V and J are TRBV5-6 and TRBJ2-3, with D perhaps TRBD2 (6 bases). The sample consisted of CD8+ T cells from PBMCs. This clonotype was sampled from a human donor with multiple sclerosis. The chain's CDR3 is CASSSSGLSTDTQYF. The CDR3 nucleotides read TGTGCCAGCAGCTCTTCGGGACTCAGCACAGATACGCAGTATTTT.